The present TCR gamma chain was sequenced within a study of γδ T cells in repeated Plasmodium falciparum infection (dated by TCRdb to 2020 to 2022). Some background on the complete study: In the natural-infection arm, Malian children exposed to intense seasonal malaria transmission were enrolled and compared against age and gender matched Australian children. The gammadelta TCR repertoires from Mali were analysed in two ways: cross-sectionally during periods with no transmission, and longitudinally across episodes of acute febrile malaria. The study examined how repeated Plasmodium falciparum infection shapes the human gammadelta T cell repertoire, using natural infection in Mali and controlled human malaria infection. Four controlled human malaria infections were administered to several malaria-naive U.S. adults over roughly 590 days by bites from P. falciparum NF54-infected Anopheles stephensi mosquitoes. Samples from controlled-infection subjects were taken at baseline, right before selected infections, and 21 days after each infection. Broader findings and caveats from the paper: A highly stable polyclonal repertoire over time and infection, with many inter-individual overlapping TCRgamma sequences, was shown by Vgamma9/Vdelta2+ TCR repertoires. Analysis of inter-individual variability in gammadelta T cell responses was limited by the small size of the controlled-infection cohort. Waves of new clonotype selection in Vdelta2-negative, largely Vdelta1+, gammadelta TCR repertoires appeared to be driven by repeated controlled infections. Vdelta2-negative gammadelta TCR repertoires from Malian children appeared more clonally expanded, less diverse and less shared than those of Australian children. Generalizability was limited because the Malian cohort was drawn from a small rural village of predominantly one ethnic group.

For bulk TCR repertoire analysis, Vgamma9/Vdelta2+ and Vdelta2-negative gammadelta T cell populations were flow-sorted out of peripheral blood mononuclear cells. This clone was seen a few times. Its antigen remains undetermined. A read error likely explains this, since a far larger clone differs by one base. For CDR1 and CDR2, the germline V gene lists VINAFY and YDVSNSKD. Including cysteine and phenylalanine, the CDR3 has 13 amino acids. Of all the DNA, just the CDR3 is kept, 39 bases in frame from base 1. Trimmed from V: 5 bases; trimmed from J: 7 bases; junction bases lacking a gene match: 11. The library was made by multiplex PCR. Sequencing relied on an Illumina MiSeq. Every sorted gammadelta T cell sample had both its TCR gamma (TRG) and TCR delta (TRD) chains sequenced. The published analysis was carried out like this. The repertoire analyses used clonotype tree plots, the accumulated frequency of the top 20 clonotypes, and diversity index (DI) and D75 metrics. Via CATT, TCRdb reprocessed the public reads, and rows with identical DNA were then joined. The V and J calls shown here were made by TCRdb, not taken from the authors' results. This sample gives 25,000 to 30,000 gamma-chain clones in total; around 2.9% of them show up just once. The ten biggest clones cover 30% to 35% of the sample.

The clonotype was recovered from a pool of human donors (malaria-infected and uninfected, not separated). The specimen was gamma-delta T cells from blood. This chain is built from TRGV5 and TRGJ1 or TRGJ2. TCRdb offers no J gene call, so here the DNA was matched to germline to obtain one. The base sequence is TGTGCCACCTGGGGCCTAGGGGGGTATAAGAAACTCTTT. This yields the protein CATWGLGGYKKLF.